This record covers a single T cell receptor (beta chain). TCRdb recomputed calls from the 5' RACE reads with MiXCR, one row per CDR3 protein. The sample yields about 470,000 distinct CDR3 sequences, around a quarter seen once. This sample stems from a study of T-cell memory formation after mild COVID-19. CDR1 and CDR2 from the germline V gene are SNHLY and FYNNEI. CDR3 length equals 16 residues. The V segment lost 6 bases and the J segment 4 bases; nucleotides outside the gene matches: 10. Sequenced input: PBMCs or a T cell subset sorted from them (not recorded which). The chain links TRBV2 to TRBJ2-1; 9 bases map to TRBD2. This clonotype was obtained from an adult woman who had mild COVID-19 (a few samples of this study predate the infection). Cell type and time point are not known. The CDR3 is CASSPEGAGGYNEQFF. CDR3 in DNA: TGTGCCAGCAGCCCGGAGGGTGCGGGGGGGTACAATGAGCAGTTCTTC. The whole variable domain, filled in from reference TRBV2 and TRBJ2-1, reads EPEVTQTPSHQVTQMGQEVILRCVPISNHLYFYWYRQILGQKVEFLVSFYNNEISEKSEIFDDQFSVERPDGSNFTLKIRSTKLEDSAMYFCASSPEGAGGYNEQFFGPGTRLTVL.